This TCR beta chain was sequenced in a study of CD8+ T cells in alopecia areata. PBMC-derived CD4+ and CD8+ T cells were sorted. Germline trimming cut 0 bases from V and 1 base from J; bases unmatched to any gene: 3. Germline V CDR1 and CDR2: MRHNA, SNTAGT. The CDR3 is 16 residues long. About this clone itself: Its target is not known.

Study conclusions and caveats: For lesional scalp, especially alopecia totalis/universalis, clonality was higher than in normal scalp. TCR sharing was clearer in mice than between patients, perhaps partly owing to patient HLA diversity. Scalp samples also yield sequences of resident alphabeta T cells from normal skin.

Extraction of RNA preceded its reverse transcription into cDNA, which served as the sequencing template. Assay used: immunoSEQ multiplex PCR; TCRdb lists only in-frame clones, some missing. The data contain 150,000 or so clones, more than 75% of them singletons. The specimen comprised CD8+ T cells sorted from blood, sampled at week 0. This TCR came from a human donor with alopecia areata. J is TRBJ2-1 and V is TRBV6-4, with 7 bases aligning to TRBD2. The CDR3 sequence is CASSDSGGGSYNEQFF. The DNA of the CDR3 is TGTGCCAGCAGTGACTCTGGGGGGGGTTCCTACAATGAGCAGTTCTTC.